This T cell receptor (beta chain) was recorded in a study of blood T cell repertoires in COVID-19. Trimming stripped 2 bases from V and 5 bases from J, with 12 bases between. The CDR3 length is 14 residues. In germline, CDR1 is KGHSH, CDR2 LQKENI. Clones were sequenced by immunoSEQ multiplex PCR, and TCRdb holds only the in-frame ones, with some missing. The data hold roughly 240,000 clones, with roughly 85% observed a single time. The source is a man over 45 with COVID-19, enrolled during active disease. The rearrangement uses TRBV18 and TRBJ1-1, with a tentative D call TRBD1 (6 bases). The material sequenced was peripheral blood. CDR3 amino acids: CASSPSQGWTEAFF. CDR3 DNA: TGTGCCAGCTCACCATCACAGGGCTGGACTGAAGCTTTCTTT. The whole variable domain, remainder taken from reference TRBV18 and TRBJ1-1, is NAGVMQNPRHLVRRRGQEARLRCSPMKGHSHVYWYRQLPEEGLKFMVYLQKENIIDESGMPKERFSAEFPKEGPSILRIQQVVRGDSAAYFCASSPSQGWTEAFFGQGTRLTVV.